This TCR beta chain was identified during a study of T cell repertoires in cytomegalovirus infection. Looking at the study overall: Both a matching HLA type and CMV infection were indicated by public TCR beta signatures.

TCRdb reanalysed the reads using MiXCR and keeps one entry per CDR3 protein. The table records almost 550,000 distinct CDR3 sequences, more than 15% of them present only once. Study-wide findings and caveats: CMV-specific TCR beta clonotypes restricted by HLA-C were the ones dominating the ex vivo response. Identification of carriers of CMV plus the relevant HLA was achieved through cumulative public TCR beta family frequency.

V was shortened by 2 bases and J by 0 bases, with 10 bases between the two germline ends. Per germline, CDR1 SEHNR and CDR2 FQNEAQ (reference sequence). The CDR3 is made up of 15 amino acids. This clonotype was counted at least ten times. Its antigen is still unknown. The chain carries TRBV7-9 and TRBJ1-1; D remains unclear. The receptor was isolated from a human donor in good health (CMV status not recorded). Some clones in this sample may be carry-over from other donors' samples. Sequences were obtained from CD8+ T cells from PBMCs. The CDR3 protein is CASSLSAGMNTEAFF. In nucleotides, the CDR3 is TGTGCCAGCAGCTTATCGGCGGGTATGAACACTGAAGCTTTCTTT.